The next 2 T cell receptor beta chains were all read from a single sample in a study of cytomegalovirus exposure and HLA in healthy donors. PCR primers comprised 60 Vbeta and 13 Jbeta primers. TCRdb's table, derived via immunoSEQ multiplex PCR, lists solely in-frame clones and lacks some. This sample has around 150,000 clones, with roughly 76% found just once. The material sequenced was PBMCs. Receptors originate from a woman in her 50s in good health and CMV-seronegative.

This rearrangement joins TRBV7-7 to TRBJ1-4; the match to TRBD1 covers 7 bases. The CDR3 is 15 amino acids. Germline-derived CDR1 and CDR2 are SSHAT and FNYEAQ (reference sequence). The trim removed 2 bases at V and 4 bases at J, leaving 4 bases unmatched. The CDR3 region is CASSLTGAFNEKLFF. As DNA, the CDR3 is TGTGCCAGCAGCTTAACAGGGGCTTTTAATGAAAAACTGTTTTTT. Complete variable domain (other parts from reference TRBV7-7 and TRBJ1-4): GAGVSQSPRYKVTKRGQDVTLRCDPISSHATLYWYQQALGQGPEFLTYFNYEAQPDKSGLPSDRFSAERPEGSISTLTIQRTEQRDSAMYRCASSLTGAFNEKLFFGSGTQLSVL.

The chain is built from TRBV25-1 and TRBJ2-7; 8 positions match TRBD1. V dropped 8 bases and J dropped 1; count of bases not matched to a gene: 7. The CDR3 runs 14 residues. Germline CDR1 is MGHDK and CDR2 is SYGVNS. The CDR3 DNA follows: TGTGCCAGCGACAGGGGTTGGGGGTCCTACGAGCAGTACTTC. This codes for CASDRGWGSYEQYF.